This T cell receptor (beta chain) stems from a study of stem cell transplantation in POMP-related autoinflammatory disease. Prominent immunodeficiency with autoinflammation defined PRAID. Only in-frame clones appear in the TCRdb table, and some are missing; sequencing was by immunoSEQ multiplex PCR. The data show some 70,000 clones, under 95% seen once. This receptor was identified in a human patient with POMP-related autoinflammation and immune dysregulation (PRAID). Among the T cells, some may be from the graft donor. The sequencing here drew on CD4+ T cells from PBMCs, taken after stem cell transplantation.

The CDR3 DNA follows: TGTGCCAGCAGTATGCGACAGTTTTTGAACACTGAAGCTTTCTTT. Its translation: CASSMRQFLNTEAFF. The genes are TRBV2 and TRBJ1-1; tentatively, D is TRBD1 (5 bases). V lost 5 bases to trimming and J lost 0 bases, with 13 bases between them. Germline assignment: CDR1 SNHLY and CDR2 FYNNEI. This CDR3 is built from 15 residues.